The clone carrying this TCR beta chain came up once. Assay: immunoSEQ multiplex PCR; the TCRdb copy retains only in-frame clones and omits some. The sample yields 90,000 to 95,000 clones, 91% seen once. The data stem from a study of T cell changes during pregnancy in multiple sclerosis. V lost 4 bases, J lost 7 bases, and 5 bases lay in between. The CDR3 is 10 amino acids. Germline V gene sequence: CDR1 MDHEN, CDR2 SYDVKM. V usage is TRBV28 and J usage is TRBJ2-7; no clear D. The material was peripheral blood, obtained before pregnancy. The TCR was taken from a female donor with multiple sclerosis, enrolled in a pregnancy study. The CDR3, as DNA: TGTGCCAGCAGTTCCAAAGAGCAGTACTTC. This sequence encodes CASSSKEQYF. The full variable domain, rest sourced from reference TRBV28 and TRBJ2-7, is DVKVTQSSRYLVKRTGEKVFLECVQDMDHENMFWYRQDPGLGLRLIYFSYDVKMKEKGDIPEGYSVSREKKERFSLILESASTNQTSMYLCASSSKEQYFGPGTRLTVT.